This T cell receptor beta chain was observed in a study of CXCR3-negative and CXCR3-positive naive CD8 T cells. About this clonotype: Its antigen is unidentified.

CD45RO-CCR7+CD27+CD95- expression identified naive CD8+ T cells. Each TRB cDNA library was prepared by 5' RACE (with UMI labels). TCRdb processed the 5' RACE reads again and assigns one entry to each CDR3 protein, with no DNA. The listing records more than 20,000 distinct CDR3 sequences. This CDR3 has 12 residues. Study-wide results and limits: Across naive subsets, surface CD5 expression was comparable, and TCR strength was inferred from properties of the TRB CDR3. Naive CXCR3-negative cells resembled naive CXCR3-positive cells in TRBV-TRBJ usage; memory cells differed.

The chain uses TRBV12-3 or TRBV12-4 and TRBJ2-3. Sequencing was done on a sample of naive CXCR3- CD8+ T cells from blood. Subset in this sample: CD45RO-CCR7+CD27+CD95- naive CD8+ T cells lacking CXCR3 (TNR3-). The TCR was taken from a human donor in good health. Some clones in this sample may be carry-over from other donors' samples. The CDR3 sequence: CASRSLGDTQYF.